These 28 T cell receptor beta chains were sequenced from one sample in a study of OX40 agonist ivuxolimab in advanced cancers. Profiling relied on immunoSEQ multiplex PCR, and the TCRdb table lists in-frame clones only, not all of them. The repertoire holds approximately 40,000 clones, with less than 90% as singletons. Material: CD4+ or CD8+ T cells sorted from blood, obtained in a trial of the OX40 agonist ivuxolimab. The receptors here all came from an adult with an advanced solid tumor such as melanoma, head and neck, liver or kidney cancer.

This clone was detected a few times. This rearrangement joins TRBV6-4 to TRBJ2-2, with a tentative D call TRBD2 (5 bases). This CDR3 region has 13 residues. In germline, CDR1 is MRHNA, CDR2 SNTAGT. The germline V and J ends were trimmed by 0 bases and 6 bases, with 5 bases remaining between them. As DNA, the CDR3 is TGTGCCAGCAGTGACTCTAGCGCCGGGGAGCTGTTTTTT. This codes for CASSDSSAGELFF.

By frequency in the sample, this clone is large. The CDR3 protein is CASSQGSLQDRERGEQYF. The CDR3, as DNA: TGTGCCAGCAGCCAAGGAAGTCTTCAAGACAGGGAGCGGGGCGAGCAGTACTTC. The genes are TRBV4-2 and TRBJ2-7; D tentatively reads TRBD1 or TRBD2 (7 bases each). This CDR3 comprises 18 residues. Germline values: CDR1 LGHNA, CDR2 YNFKEQ. V lost 1 base to trimming and J lost 6 bases, with 25 bases between them.

This clone was counted only a few times. This chain links TRBV25-1 with TRBJ1-1, with D perhaps matching TRBD1 (5 bases). The germline V and J ends were trimmed by 3 bases and 1 base, with 6 bases remaining between them. Germline loops: CDR1 MGHDK, CDR2 SYGVNS. The CDR3 contains 13 residues. DNA for the CDR3: TGTGCCAGCAGTGAGACAGCGAACACTGAAGCTTTCTTT. This encodes CASSETANTEAFF.

The chain's CDR3 is CASSESYRASEQYF. The CDR3 bases are TGTGCCAGCAGTGAAAGTTATCGTGCTTCCGAGCAGTACTTC. The chain combines TRBV2 with TRBJ2-7; D is uncertain. This CDR3 is built from 14 residues. Germline V gene lookup returns CDR1 SNHLY and CDR2 FYNNEI. The germline V and J ends were trimmed by 2 bases and 6 bases, with 14 bases remaining between them. Drawing the rest from reference TRBV2 and TRBJ2-7, the complete variable domain is EPEVTQTPSHQVTQMGQEVILRCVPISNHLYFYWYRQILGQKVEFLVSFYNNEISEKSEIFDDQFSVERPDGSNFTLKIRSTKLEDSAMYFCASSESYRASEQYFGPGTRLTVT.

The chain carries TRBV7-9 and TRBJ2-7; the D gene is possibly TRBD1 (5 bases). In germline, CDR1 is SEHNR, CDR2 FQNEAQ (reference sequence). The CDR3 has 15 residues. Trimming removed 1 base from V and 7 bases from J, with 17 bases in between. The CDR3 DNA is TGTGCCAGCAGCTTAGGGTTGGGGCAGATCCTAGAGCAGTACTTC. It translates to CASSLGLGQILEQYF.

J is TRBJ2-7 and V is TRBV5-6, with D perhaps matching TRBD2 (5 bases). V gave up 3 bases and J gave up 7 bases, with 11 bases separating them. Germline V gene data show CDR1 as SGHDT and CDR2 as YYEEEE. The CDR3 loop spans 12 amino acids. CDR3 loop: CASSSDWREQYF. In DNA form, the CDR3 reads TGTGCCAGCAGCTCGGACTGGAGGGAGCAGTACTTC. The full variable domain, with the rest looked up from reference TRBV5-6 and TRBJ2-7, is DAGVTQSPTHLIKTRGQQVTLRCSPKSGHDTVSWYQQALGQGPQFIFQYYEEEERQRGNFPDRFSGHQFPNYSSELNVNALLLGDSALYLCASSSDWREQYFGPGTRLTVT.

This clone has more than one count but fewer than ten. The chain employs TRBV7-9 and TRBJ1-3, with unresolved D. Germline V gives CDR1 SEHNR, CDR2 FQNEAQ (reference sequence). The CDR3 has 12 residues. The V gene lost 10 bases and the J gene lost 3 bases, with 10 bases spanning the gap. The CDR3 reads CANRLDGNTIYF. The DNA for the CDR3 is TGTGCCAACAGATTGGATGGAAACACCATATATTTT.

The chain couples TRBV11-2 to TRBJ2-5, with TRBD1 matching 11 bases. V was clipped by 1 base and J by 7 bases; unmatched bases: 2. The germline V gene encodes CDR1 SGHAT and CDR2 FQNNGV. There are 14 residues in the CDR3. The DNA of the CDR3 is TGTGCCAGCAGCTTAGGAGGGACAGGGGGGACCCAGTACTTC. Residues: CASSLGGTGGTQYF.

This CDR3 reads CASSPTDRGLNSPLHF. As DNA, the CDR3 is TGTGCCAGCAGCCCGACGGACAGGGGGCTTAATTCACCCCTCCACTTT. V and J are TRBV14 and TRBJ1-6, with 11 bases identical to TRBD1. Germline assignment: CDR1 SGHDN and CDR2 FVKESK. The CDR3 sequence is 16 residues long. V lost 4 bases to trimming and J lost 6 bases; unmatched junction nucleotides: 5.

The chain joins TRBV5-1 to TRBJ2-7; 7 nucleotides align to TRBD1. CDR1 and CDR2 from the germline V gene are SGHRS and YFSETQ. With 0 bases clipped from V and 4 bases from J, the junction kept 7 bases outside the gene matches. This CDR3 spans 15 amino acids. CDR3 in amino acids: CASSLDTGVMYEQYF. CDR3 bases: TGCGCCAGCAGCTTGGATACAGGGGTAATGTACGAGCAGTACTTC.

The J gene is TRBJ1-5, the V gene TRBV4-3; D is uncertain. CDR1 is LGHNA, CDR2 YSLEER, per germline. This CDR3 has 13 residues. V lost 0 bases and J 9 bases, leaving 9 bases between the germline ends. CDR3 residues: CASSQDRNRPQHF. CDR3 bases: TGCGCCAGCAGCCAAGATCGGAACAGGCCCCAGCATTTT.

The chain joins TRBV5-6 to TRBJ2-3; TRBD2 matches 10 bases. Losses at the gene ends were 0 bases for V and 2 bases for J; bases not matched to a gene: 3. This CDR3 comprises 16 residues. Looked up from germline, CDR1 is SGHDT and CDR2 is YYEEEE. The CDR3: CASSLASGGPTDTQYF. The DNA of the CDR3 is TGTGCCAGCAGCTTGGCTAGCGGGGGACCCACAGATACGCAGTATTTT. Looking up the rest from reference TRBV5-6 and TRBJ2-3 gives the full variable domain: DAGVTQSPTHLIKTRGQQVTLRCSPKSGHDTVSWYQQALGQGPQFIFQYYEEEERQRGNFPDRFSGHQFPNYSSELNVNALLLGDSALYLCASSLASGGPTDTQYFGPGTRLTVL.

V gene TRBV7-9 combines with J gene TRBJ2-5; the match to TRBD1 covers 7 bases. Germline V gene lookup returns CDR1 SEHNR and CDR2 FQNEAQ (reference sequence). The CDR3 sequence is 15 residues long. V shed 2 bases, J shed 5 bases, and the junction held 8 bases outside the gene matches. The DNA of the CDR3 is TGTGCCAGCAGCTTACTGAACAGGGGAATCGAGACCCAGTACTTC. Its protein is CASSLLNRGIETQYF.

The chain combines TRBV4-1 with TRBJ1-1; D unclear. CDR3 length: 13 amino acids. Germline CDR1 and CDR2: MGHRA and YSYEKL. Between the trimmed V and J ends, which lost 1 base and 5 bases, there was a span of 8 bases. CDR3 sequence: CASSQGPGTEAFF. The CDR3 DNA reads as TGCGCCAGCAGCCAAGGGCCGGGTACTGAAGCTTTCTTT.

The genes are TRBV4-3 and TRBJ1-2; 9 bases map to TRBD1. The CDR3 covers 15 residues. The junction had 6 bases not matched to a gene; V was cut back by 0 bases and J by 7 bases. CDR1 is LGHNA, CDR2 YSLEER, per germline. This CDR3 reads CASSQDSGTGIGYTF. The CDR3 nucleotides are TGCGCCAGCAGCCAAGATTCTGGGACAGGGATTGGCTACACCTTC.

The CDR3 protein is CASSFAQNTEAFF. CDR3 DNA: TGTGCCAGCAGTTTCGCTCAGAACACTGAAGCTTTCTTT. The V gene is TRBV27, the J gene TRBJ1-1; D uncertain. This CDR3 is 13 amino acids long. Germline V gene lookup returns CDR1 MNHEY and CDR2 SMNVEV (reference sequence). Trimming took off 3 bases at V and 1 base at J, with 6 bases between the two ends.

The chain carries TRBV6-6 and TRBJ1-2; D is unclear. The length of the CDR3 is 12 residues. Trimming removed 0 bases at V and 10 bases at J, with 9 bases between. Germline V gene lookup returns CDR1 MNHNY and CDR2 SVGAGI (reference sequence). CDR3 loop: CASSYSLVDYTF. CDR3 sequence (DNA): TGTGCCAGCAGTTACTCTTTGGTGGACTACACCTTC.

The chain joins TRBV11-3 to TRBJ2-1; D is perhaps TRBD1 (5 bases). The CDR3 spans 15 residues. Per germline, CDR1 SGHNT and CDR2 YENEEA. V was clipped by 0 bases and J by 3 bases, with 9 bases between them. The CDR3, as DNA: TGTGCCAGCAGCTTAGATTCAGGGATCTACAATGAGCAGTTCTTC. Translating it yields CASSLDSGIYNEQFF.

V gene TRBV11-2 combines with J gene TRBJ2-7; 7 nucleotides agree with TRBD2. CDR1 SGHAT and CDR2 FQNNGV come from the germline V gene. The CDR3 spans 14 residues. V gave up 4 bases and J gave up 0 bases; unmatched junction bases: 3. The DNA for the CDR3 is TGTGCCAGCAGCTGGGGAGGGCCCTCCTACGAGCAGTACTTC. It specifies CASSWGGPSYEQYF.

The rearrangement links TRBV12-5 to TRBJ2-2; TRBD1 agrees at 9 bases. V trimming: 6 bases; J trimming: 3 bases; junction bases outside the gene matches: 8. Per germline, CDR1 LGHNT and CDR2 FRNRAP. The CDR3 has 16 amino acids. The DNA of the CDR3 is TGTGCTAGTGGGTTTACGGGACAGGGTTACACCGGGGAGCTGTTTTTT. Its translation is CASGFTGQGYTGELFF.

The chain joins TRBV19 to TRBJ1-2, with TRBD1 as a possible D gene (6 bases). Trimming removed 7 bases from V and 7 bases from J, with 10 bases in between. Germline loops: CDR1 LNHDA, CDR2 SQIVND (reference sequence). The CDR3 sequence is 11 residues long. In DNA form, the CDR3 reads TGTGCCAGTACAGGGGCAGGTGGCTACACCTTC. It encodes CASTGAGGYTF.

V gene TRBV5-5 combines with J gene TRBJ2-7; D tentatively fits TRBD1 or TRBD2 (5 bases each). The V end was cut by 0 bases, the J end by 0 bases, with 10 bases between. This CDR3 is built from 15 residues. CDR1 is SGHKS and CDR2 is YYEKEE in the germline V gene (reference sequence). This CDR3 is CASSLAEGFSYEQYF. CDR3 DNA sequence: TGTGCCAGCAGCTTGGCCGAGGGGTTCTCCTACGAGCAGTACTTC. The complete variable domain, with remaining parts taken from reference TRBV5-5 and TRBJ2-7, reads DAGVTQSPTHLIKTRGQQVTLRCSPISGHKSVSWYQQVLGQGPQFIFQYYEKEERGRGNFPDRFSARQFPNYSSELNVNALLLGDSALYLCASSLAEGFSYEQYFGPGTRLTVT.

The chain joins TRBV7-9 to TRBJ2-2, with D perhaps matching TRBD2 (5 bases). CDR1 and CDR2 (germline): SEHNR, FQNEAQ (reference sequence). V was shortened by 5 bases and J by 0 bases, with 10 bases between the two germline ends. The CDR3 extends over 15 amino acids. The CDR3, as DNA: TGTGCCAGCAGCATCGCCGGGGCGAACACCGGGGAGCTGTTTTTT. Amino acid sequence: CASSIAGANTGELFF.

This rearrangement joins TRBV4-2 to TRBJ2-7, with TRBD2 identical over 11 bases. CDR1 is LGHNA and CDR2 is YNFKEQ in the germline V gene. The CDR3 has 15 amino acids. V was clipped by 4 bases and J by 5 bases; unmatched bases: 7. The CDR3 here is CASSRLAGGPNEQYF. The CDR3 region has the DNA TGTGCCAGCAGCCGGTTAGCGGGGGGGCCTAACGAGCAGTACTTC.

V is TRBV4-1 and J is TRBJ1-2, with a tentative D call TRBD1 (5 bases). CDR3 length: 16 residues. Trimming removed 3 bases from V and 7 bases from J, with 21 bases in between. From germline, CDR1 is MGHRA and CDR2 YSYEKL. CDR3 sequence: CASSQGDTYTQAGYTF. The DNA of the CDR3 is TGCGCCAGCAGCCAGGGGGATACCTATACCCAAGCTGGCTACACCTTC.

This sequence joins TRBV4-1 and TRBJ2-2; unclear D gene. The CDR3 is made up of 13 amino acids. Trimming cost V 0 bases and J 3 bases, with 2 bases left between them. Germline CDR1 is MGHRA and CDR2 is YSYEKL. Written as DNA, the CDR3 is TGCGCCAGCAGCCAAGATGACACCGGGGAGCTGTTTTTT. It translates to CASSQDDTGELFF.

The chain joins TRBV27 to TRBJ2-1; the match to TRBD2 covers 14 bases. V lost 3 bases and J lost 9; bases outside the gene matches: 7. The CDR3 is 16 residues long. CDR1 is MNHEY, CDR2 SMNVEV, per germline (reference sequence). CDR3 DNA sequence: TGTGCCAGCAGTTTCCTGACTAGCGGGGGGGCCAGTGAGCAGTTCTTC. This translates into CASSFLTSGGASEQFF.

V gene TRBV5-4 combines with J gene TRBJ1-1; D may be TRBD1 (6 bases). Looked up from germline, CDR1 is SGHNT and CDR2 is YYREEE (reference sequence). CDR3 length: 15 amino acids. V was shortened by 2 bases and J by 6 bases, with 17 bases between the two germline ends. In DNA, the CDR3 is TGTGCCAGCAGCTTAAATGAGGGGGGAGTCGCTGAAGCTTTCTTT. This sequence encodes CASSLNEGGVAEAFF. The whole variable domain, remainder taken from reference TRBV5-4 and TRBJ1-1, is ETGVTQSPTHLIKTRGQQVTLRCSSQSGHNTVSWYQQALGQGPQFIFQYYREEENGRGNFPPRFSGLQFPNYSSELNVNALELDDSALYLCASSLNEGGVAEAFFGQGTRLTVV.